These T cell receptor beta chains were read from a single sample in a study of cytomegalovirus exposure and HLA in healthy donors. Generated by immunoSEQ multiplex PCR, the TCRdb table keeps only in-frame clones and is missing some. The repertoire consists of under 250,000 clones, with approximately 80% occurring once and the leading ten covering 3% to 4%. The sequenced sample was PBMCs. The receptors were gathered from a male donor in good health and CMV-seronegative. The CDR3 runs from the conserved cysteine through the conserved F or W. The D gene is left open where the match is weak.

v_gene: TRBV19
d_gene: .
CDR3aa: CASSIAGVGETQYF

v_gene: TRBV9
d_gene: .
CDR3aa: CASSVGLNTGELFF

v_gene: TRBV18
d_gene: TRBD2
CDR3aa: CASSPRTSGRWRTDTQYF

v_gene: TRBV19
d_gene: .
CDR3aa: CASRPSPSRQGKNTIYF

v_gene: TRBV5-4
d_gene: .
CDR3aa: CASSSIGGDGEKLFF

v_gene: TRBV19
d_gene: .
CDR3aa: CASTKSGARGYTF

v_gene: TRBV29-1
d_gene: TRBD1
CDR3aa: CSAGTGGTTEAFF

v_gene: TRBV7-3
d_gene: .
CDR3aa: CASSLTRADEQYF

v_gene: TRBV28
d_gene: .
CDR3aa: CASSAGQLYEQYF

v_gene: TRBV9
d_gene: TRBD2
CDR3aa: CASSVSGNQETQYF

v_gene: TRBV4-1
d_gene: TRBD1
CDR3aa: CASSLSTGVYEQYF

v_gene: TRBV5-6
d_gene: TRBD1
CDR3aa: CASSSGQGDYGYTF

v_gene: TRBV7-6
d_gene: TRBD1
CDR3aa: CASSVRQGEGETQYF

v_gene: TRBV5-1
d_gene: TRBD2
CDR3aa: CASSLALGLAGVGNEQFF

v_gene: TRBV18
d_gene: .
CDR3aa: CASSPPRGETQYF

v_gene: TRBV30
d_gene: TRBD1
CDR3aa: CAWSPGQGADTQYF

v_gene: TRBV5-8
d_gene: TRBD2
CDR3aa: CASSLYGGKETQYF

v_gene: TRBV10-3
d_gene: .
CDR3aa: CAISSMDSETQYF

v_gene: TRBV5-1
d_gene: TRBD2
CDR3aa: CASIPGAGGFYNEQFF

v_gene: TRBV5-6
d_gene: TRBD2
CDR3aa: CASRPGLASEQFF

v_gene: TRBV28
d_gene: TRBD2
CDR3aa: CASSLKTSSEQYF

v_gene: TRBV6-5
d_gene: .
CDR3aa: CASSLAHEQYF

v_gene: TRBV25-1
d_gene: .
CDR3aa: CASTDPRQANSYEQYF

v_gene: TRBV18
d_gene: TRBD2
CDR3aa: CASSPTSGSYEQYF

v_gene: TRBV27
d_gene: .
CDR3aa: CASSLSLQYNSPLHF

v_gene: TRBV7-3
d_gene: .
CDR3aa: CASSFRGTTDTQYF

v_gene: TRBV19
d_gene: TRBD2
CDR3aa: CASRKREGTDTQYF

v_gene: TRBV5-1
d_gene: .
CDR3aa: CASTSGLGSGNTIYF

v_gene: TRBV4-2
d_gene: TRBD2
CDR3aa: CASSRGGTSGTDTQYF